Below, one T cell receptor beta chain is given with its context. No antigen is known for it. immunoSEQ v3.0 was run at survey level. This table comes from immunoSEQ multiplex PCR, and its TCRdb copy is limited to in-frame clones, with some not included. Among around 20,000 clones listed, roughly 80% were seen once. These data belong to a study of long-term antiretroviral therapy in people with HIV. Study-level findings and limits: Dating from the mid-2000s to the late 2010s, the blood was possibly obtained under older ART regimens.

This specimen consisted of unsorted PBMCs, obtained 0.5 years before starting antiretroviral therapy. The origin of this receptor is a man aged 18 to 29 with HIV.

CDR3 nucleotides: TGTGCCAGCAGCCCCCTTAGCCGCCCGGTGGATACGCAGTATTTT. It yields the protein CASSPLSRPVDTQYF. The rearrangement links TRBV4-2 to TRBJ2-3; D is undetermined. CDR1 LGHNA and CDR2 YNFKEQ come from the germline V gene. The CDR3 is 15 residues long. The ends were cut back, 4 bases at V and 6 bases at J, with 17 bases in the middle.